The 2 T cell receptor beta chains reported below all come from one sample, sequenced in a study of cytomegalovirus exposure and HLA in healthy donors. Primers included in the PCR were 60 Vbeta and 13 Jbeta primers. Assay: immunoSEQ multiplex PCR; the TCRdb copy retains only in-frame clones and omits some. The sample records more than 80,000 clones, roughly 80% being singletons. Sequencing used PBMCs. These TCRs come from a man aged 45-60 years in good health and CMV-seronegative.

This rearrangement joins TRBV19 to TRBJ1-6, with D perhaps TRBD1 (5 bases). This CDR3 is built from 15 residues. Trimming cost V 3 bases and J 6 bases, with 12 bases left between them. Germline V CDR1 and CDR2: LNHDA, SQIVND (reference sequence). The CDR3: CASSITRVFNSPLHF. The CDR3 nucleotides are TGTGCCAGTAGTATTACCAGGGTTTTTAATTCACCCCTCCACTTT. Complete variable domain (other parts from reference TRBV19 and TRBJ1-6): DGGITQSPKYLFRKEGQNVTLSCEQNLNHDAMYWYRQDPGQGLRLIYYSQIVNDFQKGDIAEGYSVSREKKESFPLTVTSAQKNPTAFYLCASSITRVFNSPLHFGNGTRLTVT.

V is TRBV9 and J is TRBJ2-7; D possibly corresponds to TRBD2 (6 bases). V lost 4 bases to trimming and J lost 5 bases, with 22 bases between them. This CDR3 is built from 16 residues. Germline CDR1 and CDR2: SGDLS and YYNGEE. The CDR3 region is CASSPMGLAYPNEQYF. In DNA form, the CDR3 reads TGTGCCAGCAGCCCGATGGGGCTAGCGTACCCCAACGAGCAGTACTTC.